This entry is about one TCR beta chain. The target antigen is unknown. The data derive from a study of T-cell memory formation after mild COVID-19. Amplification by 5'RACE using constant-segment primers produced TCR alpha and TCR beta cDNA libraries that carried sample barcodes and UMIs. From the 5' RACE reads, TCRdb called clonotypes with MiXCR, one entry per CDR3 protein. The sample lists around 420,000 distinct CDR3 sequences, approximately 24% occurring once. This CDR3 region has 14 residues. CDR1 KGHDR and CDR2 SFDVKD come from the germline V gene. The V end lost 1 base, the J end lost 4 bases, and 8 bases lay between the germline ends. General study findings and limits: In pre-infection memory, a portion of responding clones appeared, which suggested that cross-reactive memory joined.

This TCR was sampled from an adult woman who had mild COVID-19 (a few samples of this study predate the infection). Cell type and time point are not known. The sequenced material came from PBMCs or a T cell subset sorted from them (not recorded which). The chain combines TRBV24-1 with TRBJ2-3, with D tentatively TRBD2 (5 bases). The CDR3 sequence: CATSDFKEADTQYF. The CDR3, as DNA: TGTGCCACCAGTGATTTCAAGGAGGCAGATACGCAGTATTTT.